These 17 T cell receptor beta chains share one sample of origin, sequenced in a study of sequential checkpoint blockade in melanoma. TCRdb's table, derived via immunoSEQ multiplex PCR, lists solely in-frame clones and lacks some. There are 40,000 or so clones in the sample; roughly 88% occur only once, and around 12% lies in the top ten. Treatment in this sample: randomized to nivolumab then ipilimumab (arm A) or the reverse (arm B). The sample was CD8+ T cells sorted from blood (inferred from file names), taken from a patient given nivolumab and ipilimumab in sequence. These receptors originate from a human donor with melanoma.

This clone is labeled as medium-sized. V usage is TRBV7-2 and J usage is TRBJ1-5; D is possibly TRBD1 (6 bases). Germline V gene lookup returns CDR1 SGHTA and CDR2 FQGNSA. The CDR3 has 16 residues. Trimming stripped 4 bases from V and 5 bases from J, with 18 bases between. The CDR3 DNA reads TGTGCCAGCAGCTCCGACTGGGACATGGGGTATCAGCCCCAGCATTTT. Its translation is CASSSDWDMGYQPQHF.

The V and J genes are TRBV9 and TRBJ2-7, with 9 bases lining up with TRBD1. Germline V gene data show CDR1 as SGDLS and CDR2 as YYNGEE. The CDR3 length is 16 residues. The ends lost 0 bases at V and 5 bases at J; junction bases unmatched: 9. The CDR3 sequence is CASSVERDRVRDEQYF. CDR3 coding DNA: TGTGCCAGCAGCGTAGAGCGGGACAGGGTACGCGACGAGCAGTACTTC. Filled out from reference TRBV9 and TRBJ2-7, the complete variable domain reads DSGVTQTPKHLITATGQRVTLRCSPRSGDLSVYWYQQSLDQGLQFLIQYYNGEERAKGNILERFSAQQFPDLHSELNLSSLELGDSALYFCASSVERDRVRDEQYFGPGTRLTVT.

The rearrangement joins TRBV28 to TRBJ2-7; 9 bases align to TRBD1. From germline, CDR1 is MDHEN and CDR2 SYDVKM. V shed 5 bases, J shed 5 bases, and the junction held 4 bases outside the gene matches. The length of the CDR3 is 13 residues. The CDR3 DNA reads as TGTGCCAGCAGTCTACAGGGGGCCCACGAGCAGTACTTC. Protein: CASSLQGAHEQYF. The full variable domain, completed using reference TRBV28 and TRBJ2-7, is DVKVTQSSRYLVKRTGEKVFLECVQDMDHENMFWYRQDPGLGLRLIYFSYDVKMKEKGDIPEGYSVSREKKERFSLILESASTNQTSMYLCASSLQGAHEQYFGPGTRLTVT.

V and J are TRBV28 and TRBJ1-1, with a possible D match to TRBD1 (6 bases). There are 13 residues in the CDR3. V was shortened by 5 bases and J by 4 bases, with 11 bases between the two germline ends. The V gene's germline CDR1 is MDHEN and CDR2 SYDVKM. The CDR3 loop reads CASSPIRGTEAFF. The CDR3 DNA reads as TGTGCCAGCAGTCCCATCAGGGGCACTGAAGCTTTCTTT.

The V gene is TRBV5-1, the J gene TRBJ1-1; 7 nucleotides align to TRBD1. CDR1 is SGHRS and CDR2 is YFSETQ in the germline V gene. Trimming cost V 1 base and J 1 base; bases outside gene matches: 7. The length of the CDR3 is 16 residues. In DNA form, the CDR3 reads TGCGCCAGCAGCTTGATTTCAGGGGGAGGGAACACTGAAGCTTTCTTT. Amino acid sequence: CASSLISGGGNTEAFF.

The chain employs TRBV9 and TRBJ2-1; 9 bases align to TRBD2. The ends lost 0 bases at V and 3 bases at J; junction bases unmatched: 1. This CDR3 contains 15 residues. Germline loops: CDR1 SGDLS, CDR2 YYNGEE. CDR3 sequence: CASSVGGRDYNEQFF. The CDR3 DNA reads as TGTGCCAGCAGCGTAGGCGGGAGGGACTACAATGAGCAGTTCTTC.

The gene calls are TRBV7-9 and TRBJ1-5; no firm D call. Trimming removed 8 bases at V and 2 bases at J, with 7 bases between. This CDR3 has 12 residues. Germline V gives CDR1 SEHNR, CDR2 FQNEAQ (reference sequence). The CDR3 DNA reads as TGTGCCAGCTCCGGGGGCAATCAGCCCCAGCATTTT. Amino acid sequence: CASSGGNQPQHF.

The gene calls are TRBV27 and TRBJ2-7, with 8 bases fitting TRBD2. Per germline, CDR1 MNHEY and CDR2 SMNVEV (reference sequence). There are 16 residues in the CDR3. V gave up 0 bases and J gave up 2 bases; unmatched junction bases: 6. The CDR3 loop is CASSLSGLVLTYEQYF. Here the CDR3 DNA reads TGTGCCAGCAGTTTATCGGGACTAGTCCTAACCTACGAGCAGTACTTC.

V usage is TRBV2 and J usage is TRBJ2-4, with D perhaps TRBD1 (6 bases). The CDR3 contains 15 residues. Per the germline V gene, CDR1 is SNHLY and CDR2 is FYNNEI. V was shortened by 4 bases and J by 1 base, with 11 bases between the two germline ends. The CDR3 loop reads CASSGAQGAKNIQYF. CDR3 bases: TGTGCCAGCAGTGGGGCCCAGGGGGCCAAAAACATTCAGTACTTC.

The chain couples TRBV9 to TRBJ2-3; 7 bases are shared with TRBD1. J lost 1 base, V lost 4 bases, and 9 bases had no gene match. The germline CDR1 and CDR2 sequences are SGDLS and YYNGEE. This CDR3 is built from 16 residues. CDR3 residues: CASSPRQGIGTDTQYF. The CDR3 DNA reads TGTGCCAGCAGCCCGCGACAGGGTATCGGCACAGATACGCAGTATTTT.

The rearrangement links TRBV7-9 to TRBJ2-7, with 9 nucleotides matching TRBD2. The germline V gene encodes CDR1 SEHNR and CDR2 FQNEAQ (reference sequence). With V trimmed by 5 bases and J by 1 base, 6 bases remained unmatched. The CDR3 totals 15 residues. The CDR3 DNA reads TGTGCCAGCAGCCCTAGCGGGAAAGAGTCCTACGAGCAGTACGTC. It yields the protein CASSPSGKESYEQYV.

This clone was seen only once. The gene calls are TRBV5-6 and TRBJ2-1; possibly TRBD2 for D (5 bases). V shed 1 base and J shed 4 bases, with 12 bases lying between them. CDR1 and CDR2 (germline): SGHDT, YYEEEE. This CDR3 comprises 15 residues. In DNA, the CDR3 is TGTGCCAGCAGCTTGATCCGGGGTCAGTACAATGAGCAGTTCTTC. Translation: CASSLIRGQYNEQFF.

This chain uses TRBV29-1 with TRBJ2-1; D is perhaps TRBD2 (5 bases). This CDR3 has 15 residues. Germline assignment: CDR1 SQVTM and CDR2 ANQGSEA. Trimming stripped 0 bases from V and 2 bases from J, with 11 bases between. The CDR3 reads CSVEETTRPYNEQFF. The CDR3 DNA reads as TGCAGCGTTGAAGAGACTACGAGGCCCTACAATGAGCAGTTCTTC.

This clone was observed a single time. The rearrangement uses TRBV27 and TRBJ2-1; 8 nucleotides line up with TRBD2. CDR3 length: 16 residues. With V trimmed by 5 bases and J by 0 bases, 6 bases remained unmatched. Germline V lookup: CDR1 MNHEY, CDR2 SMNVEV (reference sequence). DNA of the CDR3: TGTGCCAGCAGTCTCCTCGGGGGGGCCTCCTACAATGAGCAGTTCTTC. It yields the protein CASSLLGGASYNEQFF.

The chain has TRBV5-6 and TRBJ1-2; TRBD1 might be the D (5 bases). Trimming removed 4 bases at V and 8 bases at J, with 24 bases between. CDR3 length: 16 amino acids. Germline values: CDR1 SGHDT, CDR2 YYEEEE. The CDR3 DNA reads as TGTGCCAGCAGCCTGCTGCGCCAGTGGGGGGGGAAAGGCTACACCTTC. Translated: CASSLLRQWGGKGYTF.

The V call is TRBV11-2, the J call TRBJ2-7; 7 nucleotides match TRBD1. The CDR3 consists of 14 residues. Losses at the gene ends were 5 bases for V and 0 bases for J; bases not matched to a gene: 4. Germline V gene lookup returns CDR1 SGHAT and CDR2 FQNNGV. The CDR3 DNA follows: TGTGCCAGCAGCCGGACAGGTAGCTCCTACGAGCAGTACGTC. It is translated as CASSRTGSSYEQYV.

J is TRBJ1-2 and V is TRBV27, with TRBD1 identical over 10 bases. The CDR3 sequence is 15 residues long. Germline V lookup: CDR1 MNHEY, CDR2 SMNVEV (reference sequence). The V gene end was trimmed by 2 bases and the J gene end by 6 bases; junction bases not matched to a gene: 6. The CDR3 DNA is TGTGCCAGCAGTTTACTACCGGGACAGGGGAATGGCTACACCTTC. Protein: CASSLLPGQGNGYTF.